This T cell receptor beta chain was recovered during a study of human T cells and chemical hapten exposure. The wider study: Weekly administration of diphenylcyclopropenone to the scalp of patients continued throughout the roughly 23-week study. Notes on the study in general: Relative to controls, expanded TCRs formed significantly more large CDR3 similarity clusters.

TCRdb used MiXCR to reprocess the RACE reads, holding one entry per CDR3 protein. The data contain some 350,000 distinct CDR3 sequences, approximately 6.3% of them seen just once; the ten biggest clones take up 8% to 9%. About this clonotype itself: What it binds is not known.

Described time point: patch test 1, 2 weeks after DPC sensitization. Treatment given: therapeutic diphenylcyclopropenone sensitization with weekly scalp DPC. The authors extracted total RNA from unfractionated whole blood. Germline CDR1 reads MNHNY; CDR2 reads SVGAGI (reference sequence). The CDR3 spans 14 residues. Trimming took off 2 bases at V and 5 bases at J, with 12 bases between the two ends. This material consisted of whole blood, taken in connection with sensitization to the hapten diphenylcyclopropenone (DPC). The chain combines TRBV6-6 with TRBJ1-1; D may be TRBD1 (6 bases). The source is a woman aged 18 to 35 with alopecia areata. Some clones in this sample may be carry-over from other donors' samples. The CDR3 protein is CASSYGGEATEAFF. The CDR3 nucleotides are TGTGCCAGCAGTTACGGGGGCGAAGCAACTGAAGCTTTCTTT.